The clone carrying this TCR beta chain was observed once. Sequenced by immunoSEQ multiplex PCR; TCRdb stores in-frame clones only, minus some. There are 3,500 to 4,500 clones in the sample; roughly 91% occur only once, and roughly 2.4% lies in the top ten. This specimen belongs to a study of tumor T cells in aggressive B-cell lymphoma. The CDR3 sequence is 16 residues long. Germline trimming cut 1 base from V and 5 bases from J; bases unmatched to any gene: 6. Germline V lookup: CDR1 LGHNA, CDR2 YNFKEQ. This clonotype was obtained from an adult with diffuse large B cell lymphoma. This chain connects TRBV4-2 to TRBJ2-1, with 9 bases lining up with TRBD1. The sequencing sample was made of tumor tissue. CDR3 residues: CASSQVDRGGNNEQFF. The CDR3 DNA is TGTGCCAGCAGCCAAGTGGACAGGGGAGGGAACAATGAGCAGTTCTTC.